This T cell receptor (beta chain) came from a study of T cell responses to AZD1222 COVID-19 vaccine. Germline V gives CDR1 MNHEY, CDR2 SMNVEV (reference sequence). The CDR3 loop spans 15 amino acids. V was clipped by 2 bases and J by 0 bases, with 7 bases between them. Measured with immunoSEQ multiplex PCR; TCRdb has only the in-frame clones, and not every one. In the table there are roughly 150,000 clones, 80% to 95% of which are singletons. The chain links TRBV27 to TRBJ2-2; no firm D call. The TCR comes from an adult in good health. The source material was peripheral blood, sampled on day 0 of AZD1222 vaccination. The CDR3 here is CASSLKGSNTGELFF. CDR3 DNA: TGTGCCAGCAGTTTAAAGGGATCGAACACCGGGGAGCTGTTTTTT.